The rows below give T cell receptor beta chains drawn from one sample of a study of beta chain features in type 1 diabetes. TCRdb keeps only in-frame clones here, not all; method: immunoSEQ multiplex PCR. Altogether some 270,000 clones are present, 7.5% to 9.5% being singletons, with the ten largest covering more than 0.8%. Sequences were obtained from central memory CD4+ T cells from blood. The receptors shown here come from a woman aged 18-29 years in good health. The CDR3 runs from the conserved cysteine through the conserved F or W. Each record gives: D gene, J gene, V gene, clone size, CDR3 DNA, CDR3 protein. The D gene is left open where the match is weak. Some rows have no size entry. The others give once, few or many, or a class for an expanded clone.

>NA|TRBJ2-5|TRBV6-6|NA
TGTGCCAGCAGATCACAAGGATCCGGTGCAAAAGAGACCCAGTACTTC
CASRSQGSGAKETQYF
>NA|TRBJ1-5|TRBV19|NA
TGTGCCAGTAAGGTCCAGGGAACTAATCAGCCCCAGCATTTT
CASKVQGTNQPQHF
>NA|TRBJ2-7|TRBV7-2|NA
TGTGCCAGCAGCTTAGGGAATTTGGGGCAGTACTTC
CASSLGNLGQYF
>NA|TRBJ2-5|TRBV7-8|NA
TGTGCCAGCAGCTTAGTTTTAGGGGAGGAGACCCAGTACTTC
CASSLVLGEETQYF
>TRBD1|TRBJ1-4|TRBV7-2|NA
TGTGCCAGCAGCTACACAGGGGGCAATGAAAAACTGTTTTTT
CASSYTGGNEKLFF
>TRBD2|TRBJ2-7|TRBV6-6|few
TGTGCCAGCAGTTACATTACCGGGACTATACACTACGAGCAGTACTTC
CASSYITGTIHYEQYF
>NA|TRBJ1-5|TRBV28|NA
TGTGCCAGCAAGACCTCTAATCAGCCCCAGCATTTT
CASKTSNQPQHF
>TRBD2|TRBJ2-6|TRBV4-3|few
TGCGCCAGCAGCCAAGAAGACTCCGGGGGGGCCGATGGGGCCAACGTCCTGACTTTC
CASSQEDSGGADGANVLTF
>NA|TRBJ2-1|TRBV5-4|few
TGTGCCAGCAGCCAAGATATGACTAGCTACAATGAGCAGTTCTTC
CASSQDMTSYNEQFF
>NA|TRBJ2-3|TRBV4-1|few
TGCGCCAGCAGCCAAGTATCCCGCGGGGATACGCAGTATTTT
CASSQVSRGDTQYF
>NA|TRBJ2-1|TRBV10-3|few
TGTGCCATCAGTGACGTCCAGGGATCAAACAATGAGCAGTTCTTC
CAISDVQGSNNEQFF
>NA|TRBJ2-3|TRBV11-2|few
TGTGCCAGCAGCTTAGCGGAGGTTGGGAGTATCGGGCAGTATTTT
CASSLAEVGSIGQYF
>NA|TRBJ1-1|TRBV14|few
TGTGCCAGCAGCCAAGAAACAGGATACACTGAAGCTTTCTTT
CASSQETGYTEAFF
>TRBD1|TRBJ1-6|TRBV4-1|few
TGCGCCAGCAGCACCGGGACAGGGGTTTCACCCCTCCACTTT
CASSTGTGVSPLHF
>NA|TRBJ1-5|TRBV19|few
TGTGCCAGTAGTATAGATCGCGGCAGGGAGAATGATCAGCCCCAGCATTTT
CASSIDRGRENDQPQHF
>TRBD1|TRBJ1-1|TRBV5-1|NA
TGCGCCAGCAGAGTGACAGGGGCTGAAGCTTTCTTT
CASRVTGAEAFF
>NA|TRBJ1-5|TRBV19|few
TGTGCCAGTAGTATCTCGGGAGGGGGTCGAAGCAATCAGCCCCAGCATTTT
CASSISGGGRSNQPQHF
>NA|TRBJ2-1|TRBV7-6|NA
TGTGCCAGCAAAGCATCAGCGCCCAACAATGAGCAGTTCTTC
CASKASAPNNEQFF
>NA|TRBJ2-1|TRBV12-5|NA
TGTGCTAGTGGTTTGTCTCAGGGTTACAATGAGCAGTTCTTC
CASGLSQGYNEQFF
>NA|TRBJ2-1|TRBV6-1|few
TGTGCCAGCAGTGAAGGTATCCTGAGCTCCTACAATGAGCAGTTCTTC
CASSEGILSSYNEQFF
>TRBD2|TRBJ2-1|TRBV7-2|NA
TGTGCCAGCAGCCCGACGGGGGGTTCGGGCTACAATGAGCAGTTCTTC
CASSPTGGSGYNEQFF
>NA|TRBJ2-1|TRBV4-1|few
TGCGCCAGCAGCCACAGGGGAAATGAGCAGTTCTTC
CASSHRGNEQFF
>NA|TRBJ2-1|TRBV5-6|few
TGTGCCAGCAGCTTGGGCCGGGCGTTTAATGAGCAGTTCTTC
CASSLGRAFNEQFF
>TRBD1|TRBJ1-4|TRBV7-2|few
TGTGCCAGCAGCTTAGGGCACAGGGGAGGCGAAAAACTGTTTTTT
CASSLGHRGGEKLFF
>NA|TRBJ1-5|TRBV28|many
TGTGCCAGTTCGGGCAATCAGCCCCAGCATTTT
CASSGNQPQHF
>TRBD1|TRBJ2-5|TRBV5-1|few
TGCGCCAGCAGCTTGGATCCCGGGACAGGGCAAGAGACCCAGTACTTC
CASSLDPGTGQETQYF
>NA|TRBJ2-6|TRBV5-4|few
TGTGCCAGCAGCTTGCTTACGGCGTTCTCTGGGGCCAACGTCCTGACTTTC
CASSLLTAFSGANVLTF
>NA|TRBJ2-6|TRBV7-6|NA
TGTGCCAGCAGCTTAGCGATCGGTCAACCCAGCTCTGGGGCCAACGTCCTGACTTTC
CASSLAIGQPSSGANVLTF
>NA|TRBJ2-3|TRBV7-9|NA
TGTGCCAGCAGACCCTATTTCGACAGTTCCACAGATACGCAGTATTTT
CASRPYFDSSTDTQYF
>NA|TRBJ2-5|TRBV2|few
TGTGCCAGCAGTGACGGAGGGAACGGGAAGACCCAGTACTTC
CASSDGGNGKTQYF
>NA|TRBJ1-2|TRBV28|NA
TGTGCCAGCAGTTTGTCGGGGTATGGTTGGAATGGCTACACCTTC
CASSLSGYGWNGYTF
>NA|TRBJ1-1|TRBV19|NA
TGTGCCAGTAAGAACAGGAACACTGAAGCTTTCTTT
CASKNRNTEAFF
>NA|TRBJ1-5|TRBV6-1|few
TGTGCCAGCAGTGAGGGAGTGTTTCAGCCCCAGCATTTT
CASSEGVFQPQHF
>TRBD2|TRBJ2-3|TRBV5-4|few
TGTGCCAGCAGCGGTCTAGCGGGAGGGATAACAGATACGCAGTATTTT
CASSGLAGGITDTQYF
>TRBD2|TRBJ2-7|TRBV4-3|NA
TGCGCCAGCAGCCAAGTTTATACTAGCGGGAGGGCCTCCTACGAGCAGTACTTC
CASSQVYTSGRASYEQYF
>NA|TRBJ2-7|TRBV11-3|NA
TGTGCCAGCAGCTTAGTTCAGGCCCGCGAGAACGAGCAGTACTTC
CASSLVQARENEQYF
>NA|TRBJ2-5|TRBV25-1|NA
TGTGCCAGCAGTGAATGGGCCTCTCGGGAGACCCAGTACTTC
CASSEWASRETQYF
>TRBD1|TRBJ2-1|TRBV9|few
TGTGCCAGCAGCCGAGACAGGGATGAGCAGTTCTTC
CASSRDRDEQFF
>TRBD1|TRBJ1-4|TRBV14|many
TGTGCCAGCAGCCCACGGCTTGACAGGGGACTAGAAAAACTGTTTTTT
CASSPRLDRGLEKLFF
>TRBD1|TRBJ1-6|TRBV9|NA
TGTGCCAGCAGCCCCGACGGGACAGACAATTCACCCCTCCACTTT
CASSPDGTDNSPLHF
>NA|TRBJ1-3|TRBV6-5|NA
TGTGCCAGCAGTGTCGGGGCCGTCTCTGGAAACACCATATATTTT
CASSVGAVSGNTIYF
>NA|TRBJ2-3|TRBV7-2|many
TGTGCCAGCAGCTTAGGATACTCGACAGATACGCAGTATTTT
CASSLGYSTDTQYF
>NA|TRBJ2-3|TRBV29-1|NA
TGCAGCGCCCGACAAACAGGGTTGGGCACAGATACGCAGTATTTT
CSARQTGLGTDTQYF
>NA|TRBJ2-5|TRBV9|NA
TGTGCCAGCAGCCCACAGGGTTTCGAGACCCAGTACTTC
CASSPQGFETQYF
>NA|TRBJ2-1|TRBV14|few
TGTGCCAGCAGCGCCGGACTGGCGCTTGAGCAGTTCTTC
CASSAGLALEQFF
>NA|TRBJ2-2|TRBV2|NA
TGTGCCAGCCACAGGTGGAACACCGGGGAGCTGTTTTTT
CASHRWNTGELFF
>TRBD2|TRBJ2-7|TRBV5-1|NA
TGCGCCAGCGAAAGGGGGACTAGCGGGAGAGGTGGCCACGAGCAGTACTTC
CASERGTSGRGGHEQYF
>TRBD1|TRBJ2-2|TRBV5-1|NA
TGCGCCAGCAGCTGGCCCCCCAGGGGGCCGAACACCGGGGAGCTGTTTTTT
CASSWPPRGPNTGELFF
>TRBD1|TRBJ1-5|TRBV27|NA
TGTGCCACGAGGGACAGGGGGCAAGTAGGCAGTCAGCCCCAGCATTTT
CATRDRGQVGSQPQHF
>TRBD1|TRBJ1-6|TRBV7-2|few
TGTGCCAGCAGCCTGGGACAGCTGGGAGATTCACCCCTCCACTTT
CASSLGQLGDSPLHF
>TRBD1|TRBJ2-1|TRBV5-1|many
TGCGCCAGCAAGGGGGACAGCTACAATGAGCAGTTCTTC
CASKGDSYNEQFF
>NA|TRBJ2-1|TRBV5-1|NA
TGCGCCAGCAGCTTGGGGCGAAATGAGCAGTTCTTC
CASSLGRNEQFF